These T cell receptor beta chains were read from a single sample in a study of blood T cell repertoires in COVID-19. Method: immunoSEQ multiplex PCR; TCRdb's copy keeps in-frame clones and lacks some. Among 100,000 to 150,000 clones listed, around 74% were seen once. Source material: peripheral blood. All receptors derive from a man between 60 and 75 years old with acute or convalescent COVID-19. The CDR3 runs from the conserved cysteine through the conserved F or W. The D gene is left open where the match is weak. Size is omitted from some rows. Given values are once, few, many or a class for expanded clones.

>TRBD1|.|TRBV15|TRBJ1-5
TGTGCCACCAGCAGTCCGGGACAGGGGGCTTTTAGCAATCAGCCCCAGCATTTT
CATSSPGQGAFSNQPQHF
>TRBD1|.|TRBV7-9|TRBJ1-2
TGTGCCAGCAGACGAACAGGGGGCGCGGACTATGGCTACACCTTC
CASRRTGGADYGYTF
>TRBD1|.|TRBV5-1|TRBJ1-2
TGCGCCAGCAGCTTGGACCCCGGGACAGTGGTAGGCTACACCTTC
CASSLDPGTVVGYTF
>TRBD1|once|TRBV11-2|TRBJ1-1
TGTGCCAGCGACCGGACAGGGGCCAGGGCTTTCTTT
CASDRTGARAFF
>TRBD1|.|TRBV7-8|TRBJ2-1
TGTGCCAGCAGTCTGGACAGGGCGGGTGAGCAGTTCTTC
CASSLDRAGEQFF
>TRBD2|.|TRBV25-1|TRBJ2-7
TGTGCCAGCAGCCCGCTTCTAGCGGGAGCCGGCGAGCAGTACTTC
CASSPLLAGAGEQYF
>TRBD2|.|TRBV2|TRBJ2-5
TGTGCCAGCAGCGGCGGACTAGCGGGAGGGTTAGAGACCCAGTACTTC
CASSGGLAGGLETQYF
>TRBD2|.|TRBV10-2|TRBJ2-5
TGCGCCAGCAGTGAGGTGGCGGGAGGGCCTTGGGAGACCCAGTACTTC
CASSEVAGGPWETQYF
>.|.|TRBV14|TRBJ2-5
TGTGCCAGCAGCCAAGTCGAGAGGGAGACCCAGTACTTC
CASSQVERETQYF
>TRBD1|.|TRBV2|TRBJ2-2
TGTGCCAGCACCAGACAAAGGACAGGGTGGGAGCTGTTTTTT
CASTRQRTGWELFF
>TRBD2|few|TRBV2|TRBJ2-5
TGTGCCAGCACTAGGGACTACCGAGAGACCCAGTACTTC
CASTRDYRETQYF
>.|.|TRBV4-1|TRBJ2-2
TGCGCCAGCAGCCAGGTGGCGGAGGGGAACACCGGGGAGCTGTTTTTT
CASSQVAEGNTGELFF
>.|.|TRBV2|TRBJ1-5
TGTGCCAGCAGTGAAGATGGCGGTCCCAATCAGCCCCAGCATTTT
CASSEDGGPNQPQHF
>.|.|TRBV6-5|TRBJ2-2
TGTGCCAGCAGTTACTCGGTGGCCTCAAACACCGGGGAGCGGTTTTTT
CASSYSVASNTGERFF
>TRBD2|.|TRBV4-1|TRBJ2-1
TGCGCCAGCAGCCAAGCGGGACTAGCGGGGGGGCCCGAGCAGTTCTTC
CASSQAGLAGGPEQFF
>.|.|TRBV6-5|TRBJ2-3
TGTGCCAGTGAATCGGGGGAGTTCACAGATACGCAGTATTTT
CASESGEFTDTQYF
>.|.|TRBV5-1|TRBJ1-2
TGCGCCAGCAGGACCGGGACAACTGATGGCTACACCTTC
CASRTGTTDGYTF
>.|.|TRBV6-5|TRBJ1-5
TGTGCCAGCAGTCCAGGGAAATATAGCAATCAGCCCCAGCATTTT
CASSPGKYSNQPQHF
>TRBD1|.|TRBV5-6|TRBJ1-1
TGTGCCAGCAGCTTGGTGGTGACAGGGAGGACTGAAGCTTTCTTT
CASSLVVTGRTEAFF
>TRBD2|few|TRBV11-2|TRBJ2-7
TGTGCCAGCACTCAAGGAGCGGGAGCCTACGAGCAGTACTTC
CASTQGAGAYEQYF
>TRBD1|.|TRBV18|TRBJ1-4
TGTGCCAGCTCACGAATGACAGGGGGAATTGATGAAAAACTGTTTTTT
CASSRMTGGIDEKLFF
>TRBD1|.|TRBV2|TRBJ2-1
TGTGCCAGCAGACGGGACAGGAGCTACAATGAGCAGTTCTTC
CASRRDRSYNEQFF
>TRBD1|.|TRBV2|TRBJ2-7
TGTGCCAGCAGTCGTAACCCGGGACAGGAGTACGAGCAGTACTTC
CASSRNPGQEYEQYF
>TRBD2|.|TRBV4-2|TRBJ2-3
TGTGCCAGCAGCCAAGTTCGCGGGGGGGCAGGAGATACGCAGTATTTT
CASSQVRGGAGDTQYF
>TRBD1|.|TRBV7-8|TRBJ1-1
TGTGCCAGCAGACAAATAGACAGGGTATACACTGAAGCTTTCTTT
CASRQIDRVYTEAFF
>.|.|TRBV7-2|TRBJ1-2
TGTGCCAGCAGCTTAGGGGAGGGGGGGCCCTATGGCTACACCTTC
CASSLGEGGPYGYTF
>.|few|TRBV11-2|TRBJ2-7
TGTGCCAGCAGGTTTCCGGGACACCCACCCTACGAGCAGTACTTC
CASRFPGHPPYEQYF
>.|.|TRBV13|TRBJ2-7
TGTGCCAGCAGCGGGCCAAGGATCGCCGGCTACGAGCAGTACTTC
CASSGPRIAGYEQYF
>.|.|TRBV27|TRBJ1-1
TGTGCCAGCAGAATAAGGGGGATGAACACTGAAGCTTTCTTT
CASRIRGMNTEAFF
>.|.|TRBV5-6|TRBJ2-2
TGTGCCAGCAGCTCCTGGGGAGTAATCCGCCGGAACACCGGGGAGCTGTTTTTT
CASSSWGVIRRNTGELFF
>.|.|TRBV6-2/TRBV6-3|TRBJ2-3
TGTGCCAGCAGTGTCCCGGGGATGAGACCAGATACGCAGTATTTT
CASSVPGMRPDTQYF
>.|.|TRBV18|TRBJ2-3
TGTGCCAGCTCTACATTTCAAAGTAGGCAGGAGGGGACAGATACGCAGTATTTT
CASSTFQSRQEGTDTQYF
>.|.|TRBV5-5|TRBJ1-4
TGTGCCAGCAGCCCGGGAGACAGCGCAACTAATGAAAAACTGTTTTTT
CASSPGDSATNEKLFF
>TRBD1|.|TRBV6-5|TRBJ1-5
TGTGCCAGCAGGACCGGGACAGGGGTGGGTCAGCCCCAGCATTTT
CASRTGTGVGQPQHF
>.|few|TRBV6-5|TRBJ1-6
TGTGCCAGCCTAGTTCAAGTTGGGGGCGATTCACCCCTCCACTTT
CASLVQVGGDSPLHF
>.|.|TRBV29-1|TRBJ1-2
TGCATCATCTGGGGGGGCAGCCACTATGGCTACACCTTC
CIIWGGSHYGYTF
>TRBD2|.|TRBV7-9|TRBJ2-7
TGTGCCAGCAGCTTACTCGCCGGGACTAGCGGGTACGAGCAGTACTTC
CASSLLAGTSGYEQYF